This TCR beta chain was recorded in a study of beta chain features in type 1 diabetes. Blood was drawn once from each donor into heparinised tubes. The draws averaged about 120 mL. Points from the study as a whole: When Type 1 diabetes patients were examined, their TCRB CDR3s proved moderately but significantly shorter in all four CD4+ subsets. Lower insertion and higher deletion counts appeared at VDJ junctions in type 1 diabetes patients. Naive, central memory and Treg TCRB repertoires seemed to resemble each other more closely in patients than they did in healthy donors.

With regard to this clone: Its antigen is not identified.

CDR1 ENHRY and CDR2 SYGVKD come from the germline V gene. This CDR3 has 14 residues. V shed 5 bases and J shed 5 bases, with 15 bases lying between them. Expressed TCRB transcripts were sequenced because the entire RNA isolate underwent reverse transcription. Mean read depth for naive, central memory and regulatory T cell samples was approximately 3.57 million reads. Assay used: immunoSEQ multiplex PCR; TCRdb lists only in-frame clones, some missing. The repertoire holds around 160,000 clones, with 50% to 70% as singletons. The receptor was derived from a man in his thirties or forties with type 1 diabetes. The sequenced sample consisted of naive CD4+ T cells from blood. The chain uses TRBV10-3 and TRBJ1-2, with D perhaps matching TRBD1 (6 bases). CDR3 sequence: CAISPTTGQYGYTF. For the CDR3, the DNA is TGTGCCATCAGTCCAACTACAGGGCAATATGGCTACACCTTC.